The present entry profiles one TCR beta chain with its context. Treatment of the sample: oral pan-JAK inhibitor, 5-10 mg twice daily. This entry belongs to a study of CD8+ T cells in alopecia areata. Germline loops: CDR1 GTSNPN, CDR2 SVGIG (reference sequence). CDR3 length equals 13 residues. Trimming removed 5 bases at V and 8 bases at J, with 18 bases between. TCR sequencing used cDNA made by reverse transcription of extracted RNA. The assay was immunoSEQ multiplex PCR, and TCRdb's table has in-frame clones only and misses some. The table lists 110,000 to 150,000 clones, 45% to 60% of them singletons.

The sample consisted of CD8+ T cells sorted from blood, taken at week 4, from a patient treated with tofacitinib. The TCR was taken from a human donor with alopecia areata. The genes are TRBV30 and TRBJ1-2; the D gene is possibly TRBD1 (6 bases). CDR3: CAWSVGGAEGYTF. In nucleotides, the CDR3 is TGTGCCTGGTCTGTCGGGGGCGCGGAGGGCTACACCTTC.